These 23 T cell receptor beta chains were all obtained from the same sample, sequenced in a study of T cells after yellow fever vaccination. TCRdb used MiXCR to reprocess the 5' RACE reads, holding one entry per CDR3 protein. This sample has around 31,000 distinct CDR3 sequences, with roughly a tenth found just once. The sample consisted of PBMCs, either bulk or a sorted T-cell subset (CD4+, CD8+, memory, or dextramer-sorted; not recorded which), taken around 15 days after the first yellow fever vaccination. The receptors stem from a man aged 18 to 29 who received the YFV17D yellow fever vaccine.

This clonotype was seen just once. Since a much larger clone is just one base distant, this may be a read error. CDR3 nucleotide sequence: TGCAGTATTATAAAGGGGGGGCGGCAGCCCAAGCATTTT. It codes for CSIIKGGRQPKHF. The V gene is TRBV20-1, the J gene TRBJ1-5, with a possible D match to TRBD1 (6 bases). The CDR3 consists of 13 residues. Germline CDR1 reads DFQATT; CDR2 reads SNEGSKA (reference sequence).

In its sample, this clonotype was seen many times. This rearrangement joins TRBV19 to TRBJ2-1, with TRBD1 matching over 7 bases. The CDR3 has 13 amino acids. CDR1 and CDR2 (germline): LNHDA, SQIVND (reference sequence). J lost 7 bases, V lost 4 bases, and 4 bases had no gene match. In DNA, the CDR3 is TGTGCCAGTAGTAGGGTGGGACAGAATGAGCAGTTCTTC. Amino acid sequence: CASSRVGQNEQFF.

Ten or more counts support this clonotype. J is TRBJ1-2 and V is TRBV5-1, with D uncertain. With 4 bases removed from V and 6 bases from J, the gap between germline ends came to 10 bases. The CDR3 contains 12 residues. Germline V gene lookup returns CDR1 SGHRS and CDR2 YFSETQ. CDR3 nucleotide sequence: TGCGCCAGCAGCCGAGGTGAGGATGGCTACACCTTC. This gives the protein CASSRGEDGYTF.

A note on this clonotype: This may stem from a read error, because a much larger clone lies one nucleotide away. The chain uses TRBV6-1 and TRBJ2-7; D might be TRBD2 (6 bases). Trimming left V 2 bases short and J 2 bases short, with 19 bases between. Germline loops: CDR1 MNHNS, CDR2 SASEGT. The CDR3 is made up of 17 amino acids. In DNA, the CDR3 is TGTGCCAGCAGTGAACCTACTAGCATCTATGAGGCCTACGAGCAGTACTTC. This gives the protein CASSEPTSIYEAYEQYF.

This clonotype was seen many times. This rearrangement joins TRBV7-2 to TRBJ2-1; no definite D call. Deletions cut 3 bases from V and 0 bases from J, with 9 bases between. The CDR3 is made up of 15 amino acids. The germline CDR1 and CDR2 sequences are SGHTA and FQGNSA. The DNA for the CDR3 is TGTGCCAGCAGCTTTATCGAGAGCTCCTACAATGAGCAGTTCTTC. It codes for CASSFIESSYNEQFF. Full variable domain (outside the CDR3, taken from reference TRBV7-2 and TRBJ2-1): GAGVSQSPSNKVTEKGKDVELRCDPISGHTALYWYRQSLGQGLEFLIYFQGNSAPDKSGLPSDRFSAERTGGSVSTLTIQRTQQEDSAVYLCASSFIESSYNEQFFGPGTRLTVL.

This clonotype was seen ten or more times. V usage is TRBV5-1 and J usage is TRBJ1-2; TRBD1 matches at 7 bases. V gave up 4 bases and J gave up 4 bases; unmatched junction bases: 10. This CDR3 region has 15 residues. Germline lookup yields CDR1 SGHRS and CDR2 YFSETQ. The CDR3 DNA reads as TGCGCCAGCAGCGTGACAGGGTTGAAGAGCTATGGCTACACCTTC. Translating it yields CASSVTGLKSYGYTF.

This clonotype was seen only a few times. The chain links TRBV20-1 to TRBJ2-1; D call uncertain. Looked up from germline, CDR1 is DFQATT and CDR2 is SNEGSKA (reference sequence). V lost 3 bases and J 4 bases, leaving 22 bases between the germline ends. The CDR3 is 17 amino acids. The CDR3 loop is CSASPLRKATTYNEQFF. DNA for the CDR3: TGCAGTGCTAGTCCCCTACGTAAGGCCACTACTTACAATGAGCAGTTCTTC.

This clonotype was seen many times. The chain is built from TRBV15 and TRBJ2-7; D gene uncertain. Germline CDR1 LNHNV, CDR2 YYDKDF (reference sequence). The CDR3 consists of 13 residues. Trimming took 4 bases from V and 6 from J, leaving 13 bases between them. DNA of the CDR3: TGTGCCACCAGCACCCGGGCCGCCGGCGAGCAGTACTTC. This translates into CATSTRAAGEQYF.

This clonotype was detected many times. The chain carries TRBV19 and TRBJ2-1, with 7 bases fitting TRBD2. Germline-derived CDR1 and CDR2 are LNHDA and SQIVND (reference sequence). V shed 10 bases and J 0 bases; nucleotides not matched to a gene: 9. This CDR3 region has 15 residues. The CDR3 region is CATEAGVSSYNEQFF. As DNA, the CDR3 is TGTGCCACTGAGGCGGGGGTTAGCTCCTACAATGAGCAGTTCTTC.

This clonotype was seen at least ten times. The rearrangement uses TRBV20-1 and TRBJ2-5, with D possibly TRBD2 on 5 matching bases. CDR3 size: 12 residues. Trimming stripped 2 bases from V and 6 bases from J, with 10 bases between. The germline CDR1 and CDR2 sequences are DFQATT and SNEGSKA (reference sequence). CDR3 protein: CSARPFGKTQYF. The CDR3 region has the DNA TGCAGTGCTAGACCGTTCGGGAAGACCCAGTACTTC.

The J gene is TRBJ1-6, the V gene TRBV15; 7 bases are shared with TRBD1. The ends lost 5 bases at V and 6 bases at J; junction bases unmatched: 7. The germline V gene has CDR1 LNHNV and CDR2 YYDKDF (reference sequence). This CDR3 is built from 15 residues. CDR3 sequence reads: CATSRWDRPNSPLHF. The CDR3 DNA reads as TGTGCCACCAGCCGCTGGGACAGACCTAATTCACCCCTCCACTTT.

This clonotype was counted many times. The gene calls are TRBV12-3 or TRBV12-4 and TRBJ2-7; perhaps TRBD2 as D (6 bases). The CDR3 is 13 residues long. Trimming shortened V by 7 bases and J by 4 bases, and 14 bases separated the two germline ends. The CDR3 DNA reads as TGTGCCAGCACCCTACAAGGAGGGTACGAGCAGTACTTC. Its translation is CASTLQGGYEQYF.

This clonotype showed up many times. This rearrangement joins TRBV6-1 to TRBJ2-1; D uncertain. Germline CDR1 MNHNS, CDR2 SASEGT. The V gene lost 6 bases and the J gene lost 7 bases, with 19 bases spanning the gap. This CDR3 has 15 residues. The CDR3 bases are TGTGCCAGCAGCCCCCTAAGTGGCTACAATAATGAGCAGTTCTTC. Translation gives CASSPLSGYNNEQFF.

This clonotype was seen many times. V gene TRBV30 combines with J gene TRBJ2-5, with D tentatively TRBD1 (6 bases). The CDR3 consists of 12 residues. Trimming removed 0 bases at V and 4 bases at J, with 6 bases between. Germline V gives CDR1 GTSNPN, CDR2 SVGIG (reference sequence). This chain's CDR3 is CAWSVQGETQYF. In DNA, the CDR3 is TGTGCCTGGAGTGTACAGGGAGAGACCCAGTACTTC.

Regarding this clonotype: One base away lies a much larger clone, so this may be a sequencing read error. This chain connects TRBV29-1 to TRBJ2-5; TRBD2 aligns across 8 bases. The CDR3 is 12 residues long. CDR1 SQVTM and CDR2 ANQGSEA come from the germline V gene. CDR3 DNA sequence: TGCAGCGCGGGGGGGGCGAAAGACACCCAGTACTTC. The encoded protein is CSAGGAKDTQYF.

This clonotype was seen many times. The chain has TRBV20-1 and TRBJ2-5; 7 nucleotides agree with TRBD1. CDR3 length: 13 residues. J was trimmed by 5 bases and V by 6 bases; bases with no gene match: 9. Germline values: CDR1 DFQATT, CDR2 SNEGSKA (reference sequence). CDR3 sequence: CSAINRGGETQYF. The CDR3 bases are TGCAGTGCAATAAACAGGGGCGGCGAGACCCAGTACTTC.

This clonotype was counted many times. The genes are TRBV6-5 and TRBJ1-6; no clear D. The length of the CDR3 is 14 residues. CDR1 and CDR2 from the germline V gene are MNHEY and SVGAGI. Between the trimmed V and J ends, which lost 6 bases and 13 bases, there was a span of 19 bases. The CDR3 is CASSSEYRLPPLHF. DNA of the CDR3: TGTGCCAGCAGCTCCGAGTACCGGCTACCGCCCCTCCACTTT.

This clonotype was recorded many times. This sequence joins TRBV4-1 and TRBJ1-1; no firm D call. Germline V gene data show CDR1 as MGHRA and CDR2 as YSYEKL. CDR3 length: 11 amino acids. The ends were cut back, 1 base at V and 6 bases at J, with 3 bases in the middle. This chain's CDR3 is CASSQGSEAFF. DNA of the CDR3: TGCGCCAGCAGCCAAGGGTCTGAAGCTTTCTTT.

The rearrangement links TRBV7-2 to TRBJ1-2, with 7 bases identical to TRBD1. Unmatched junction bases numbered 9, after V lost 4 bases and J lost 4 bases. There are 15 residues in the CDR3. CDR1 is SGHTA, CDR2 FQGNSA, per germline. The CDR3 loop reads CASSSPRDRFYGYTF. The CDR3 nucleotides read TGTGCCAGCAGCTCTCCCCGGGACAGATTCTATGGCTACACCTTC.

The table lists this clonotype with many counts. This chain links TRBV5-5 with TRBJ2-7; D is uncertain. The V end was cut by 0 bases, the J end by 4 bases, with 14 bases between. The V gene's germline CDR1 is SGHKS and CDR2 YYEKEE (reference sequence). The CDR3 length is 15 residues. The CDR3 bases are TGTGCCAGCAGCTTGGTGGCCACTGGGGTTTACGAGCAGTACTTC. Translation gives CASSLVATGVYEQYF. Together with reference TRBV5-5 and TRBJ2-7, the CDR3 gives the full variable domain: DAGVTQSPTHLIKTRGQQVTLRCSPISGHKSVSWYQQVLGQGPQFIFQYYEKEERGRGNFPDRFSARQFPNYSSELNVNALLLGDSALYLCASSLVATGVYEQYFGPGTRLTVT.

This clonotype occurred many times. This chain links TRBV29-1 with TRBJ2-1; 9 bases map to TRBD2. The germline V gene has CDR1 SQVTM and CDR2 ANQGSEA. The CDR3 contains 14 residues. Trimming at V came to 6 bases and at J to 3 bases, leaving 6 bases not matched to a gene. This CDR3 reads CSVGNSGGYNEQFF. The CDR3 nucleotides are TGCAGCGTGGGTAATAGCGGGGGCTACAATGAGCAGTTCTTC.

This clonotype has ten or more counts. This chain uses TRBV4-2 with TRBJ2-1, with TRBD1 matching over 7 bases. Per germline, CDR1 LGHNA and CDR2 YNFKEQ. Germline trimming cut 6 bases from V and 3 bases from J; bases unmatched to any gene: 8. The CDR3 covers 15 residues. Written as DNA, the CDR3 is TGTGCCAGCAGGCCTTTCCGGGACAGCTACAATGAGCAGTTCTTC. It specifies CASRPFRDSYNEQFF.

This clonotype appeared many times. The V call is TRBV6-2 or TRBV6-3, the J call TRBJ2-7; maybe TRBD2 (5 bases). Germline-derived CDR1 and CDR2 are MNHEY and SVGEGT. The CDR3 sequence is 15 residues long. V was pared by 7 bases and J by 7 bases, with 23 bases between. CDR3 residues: CASTTPRGIKTEQYF. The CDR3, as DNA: TGTGCCAGCACCACGCCTCGGGGTATAAAAACAGAGCAGTACTTC.